These 15 T cell receptor beta chains were sequenced from one sample in a study of T cell responses to AZD1222 COVID-19 vaccine. Clones were sequenced by immunoSEQ multiplex PCR, and TCRdb holds only the in-frame ones, with some missing. The sample includes 120,000 to 150,000 clones, about nine tenths seen only once; the top ten take approximately 2.9%. The material was peripheral blood, obtained on day 0 of MenACWY control vaccination. The receptors originated from an adult in good health.

This chain connects TRBV5-1 to TRBJ2-1, with D perhaps TRBD2 (6 bases). V was cut by 2 bases and J by 1 base, with 16 bases left in between. Germline-derived CDR1 and CDR2 are SGHRS and YFSETQ. This CDR3 comprises 17 residues. The CDR3 reads CASSLRSGVVSYNEQFF. The CDR3 DNA sequence: TGCGCCAGCAGCTTACGGTCGGGAGTAGTATCCTACAATGAGCAGTTCTTC. The full variable domain, its missing parts supplied by reference TRBV5-1 and TRBJ2-1, is KAGVTQTPRYLIKTRGQQVTLSCSPISGHRSVSWYQQTPGQGLQFLFEYFSETQRNKGNFPGRFSGRQFSNSRSEMNVSTLELGDSALYLCASSLRSGVVSYNEQFFGPGTRLTVL.

The chain couples TRBV12-5 to TRBJ2-3; the match to TRBD2 covers 8 bases. The CDR3 has 15 amino acids. V lost 4 bases, J lost 5 bases, and 8 bases stayed unmatched. CDR1 is LGHNT, CDR2 FRNRAP, per germline. The CDR3 DNA is TGTGCTAGTGGTTGGCCTGGACTAGCAGTAGATACGCAGTATTTT. It is translated as CASGWPGLAVDTQYF.

The chain couples TRBV11-2 to TRBJ1-5; 7 bases line up with TRBD1. Germline CDR1 reads SGHAT; CDR2 reads FQNNGV. V was clipped by 6 bases and J by 7 bases; unmatched bases: 9. The CDR3 has 14 residues. The CDR3 protein is CASSLRDSDQPQHF. In DNA, the CDR3 is TGTGCCAGCAGTCTTCGGGACAGTGACCAGCCCCAGCATTTT.

V usage is TRBV5-4 and J usage is TRBJ1-4; D is possibly TRBD1 (5 bases). The CDR3 is 14 residues long. V was shortened by 4 bases and J by 5 bases, with 12 bases between the two germline ends. Germline V gene lookup returns CDR1 SGHNT and CDR2 YYREEE (reference sequence). The CDR3, as DNA: TGTGCCAGCAGCGACAGTCGGCCCAATGAAAAACTGTTTTTT. It encodes CASSDSRPNEKLFF.

V gene TRBV10-3 combines with J gene TRBJ1-1; 10 bases are a match to TRBD1. V dropped 8 bases and J dropped 7; count of bases not matched to a gene: 7. The CDR3 covers 13 residues. The germline gives CDR1 ENHRY, CDR2 SYGVKD. CDR3: CAIGRQGAVEAFF. The CDR3 nucleotides read TGTGCCATCGGGAGACAGGGGGCGGTTGAAGCTTTCTTT.

V and J are TRBV5-1 and TRBJ1-3; 8 positions agree with TRBD1. With V trimmed by 5 bases and J by 0 bases, 7 bases remained unmatched. The CDR3 consists of 16 residues. Germline-derived CDR1 and CDR2 are SGHRS and YFSETQ. Here the CDR3 DNA reads TGCGCCAGCAGAGATAACAGGGGGAGCTCTGGAAACACCATATATTTT. Its translation is CASRDNRGSSGNTIYF.

This clone appeared once. The chain carries TRBV5-1 and TRBJ2-1; D may be TRBD2 (6 bases). CDR3 length: 16 amino acids. Germline CDR1 reads SGHRS; CDR2 reads YFSETQ. Deletions cut 0 bases from V and 12 bases from J, with 22 bases between. CDR3 sequence reads: CASSLDAGPAPNWQFF. As DNA, the CDR3 is TGCGCCAGCAGCTTGGATGCGGGACCCGCCCCCAATTGGCAGTTCTTC.

This chain uses TRBV28 with TRBJ1-6, with 10 bases identical to TRBD1. V dropped 2 bases and J dropped 8; count of bases not matched to a gene: 3. Germline CDR1 MDHEN, CDR2 SYDVKM. The CDR3 is 15 amino acids. The CDR3 sequence is CASSLTGQGYSPLHF. The CDR3 DNA reads TGTGCCAGCAGTTTAACGGGACAGGGGTATTCACCCCTCCACTTT.

The rearrangement joins TRBV3-1 (or the pseudogene TRBV3-2) to TRBJ2-1; 7 bases match TRBD2. The CDR3 is 14 residues long. CDR1 and CDR2 from the germline V gene are LGHDT and YNNKEL (reference sequence). The V segment lost 3 bases and the J segment 5 bases; nucleotides outside the gene matches: 4. CDR3 residues: CASSQGGIHNEQFF. The CDR3 nucleotides read TGTGCCAGCAGCCAGGGGGGGATCCACAATGAGCAGTTCTTC.

This clone was detected once. The chain recombines TRBV9 with TRBJ2-1; unclear D gene. The CDR3 has 15 residues. Germline V lookup: CDR1 SGDLS, CDR2 YYNGEE. V shed 4 bases and J shed 0 bases, with 11 bases lying between them. The CDR3 DNA reads as TGTGCCAGCAGCATCCTTGGTAGCTCCTACAATGAGCAGTTCTTC. Its protein is CASSILGSSYNEQFF. The full variable domain, its missing parts supplied by reference TRBV9 and TRBJ2-1, is DSGVTQTPKHLITATGQRVTLRCSPRSGDLSVYWYQQSLDQGLQFLIQYYNGEERAKGNILERFSAQQFPDLHSELNLSSLELGDSALYFCASSILGSSYNEQFFGPGTRLTVL.

The J gene is TRBJ1-5, the V gene TRBV6-5; 7 nucleotides align to TRBD1. The germline gives CDR1 MNHEY, CDR2 SVGAGI. Trimming removed 0 bases from V and 1 base from J; junction bases left unmatched: 0. CDR3 length: 15 amino acids. CDR3 nucleotides: TGTGCCAGCAGTTACTCAGGGGGCAGCAATCAGCCCCAGCATTTT. Translating it yields CASSYSGGSNQPQHF.

The chain uses TRBV9 and TRBJ2-3; D gene unclear. This CDR3 comprises 17 residues. The germline V and J ends were trimmed by 0 bases and 1 base, with 15 bases remaining between them. CDR1 and CDR2 from the germline V gene are SGDLS and YYNGEE. Here the CDR3 reads CASSVGITVSGTDTQYF. The CDR3 region has the DNA TGTGCCAGCAGCGTAGGGATCACAGTCTCCGGCACAGATACGCAGTATTTT. The full variable domain, in which reference TRBV9 and TRBJ2-3 provide the parts outside the CDR3, is DSGVTQTPKHLITATGQRVTLRCSPRSGDLSVYWYQQSLDQGLQFLIQYYNGEERAKGNILERFSAQQFPDLHSELNLSSLELGDSALYFCASSVGITVSGTDTQYFGPGTRLTVL.

The V gene is TRBV6-5, the J gene TRBJ2-3; D gene uncertain. Germline V gene data show CDR1 as MNHEY and CDR2 as SVGAGI. The CDR3 is 13 residues long. The V and J ends lost 7 bases and 5 bases respectively, with 13 bases between them. The CDR3 DNA sequence: TGTGCCAGCAAAAGACACCGCGGAGATACGCAGTATTTT. Its protein product is CASKRHRGDTQYF.

The genes are TRBV27 and TRBJ1-1; 7 positions match TRBD1. V dropped 2 bases and J dropped 3; count of bases not matched to a gene: 0. CDR3 length: 13 residues. The germline V gene has CDR1 MNHEY and CDR2 SMNVEV (reference sequence). The DNA of the CDR3 is TGTGCCAGCAGTTTAGACAGGGACACTGAAGCTTTCTTT. It codes for CASSLDRDTEAFF.

This chain connects TRBV5-1 to TRBJ2-5, with D perhaps TRBD2 (6 bases). Germline assignment: CDR1 SGHRS and CDR2 YFSETQ. The V end lost 4 bases, the J end lost 5 bases, and 15 bases lay between the germline ends. This CDR3 region has 14 residues. The CDR3 DNA follows: TGCGCCAGCAGCGGGAGTGGGGGGATGGAGACCCAGTACTTC. It yields the protein CASSGSGGMETQYF.